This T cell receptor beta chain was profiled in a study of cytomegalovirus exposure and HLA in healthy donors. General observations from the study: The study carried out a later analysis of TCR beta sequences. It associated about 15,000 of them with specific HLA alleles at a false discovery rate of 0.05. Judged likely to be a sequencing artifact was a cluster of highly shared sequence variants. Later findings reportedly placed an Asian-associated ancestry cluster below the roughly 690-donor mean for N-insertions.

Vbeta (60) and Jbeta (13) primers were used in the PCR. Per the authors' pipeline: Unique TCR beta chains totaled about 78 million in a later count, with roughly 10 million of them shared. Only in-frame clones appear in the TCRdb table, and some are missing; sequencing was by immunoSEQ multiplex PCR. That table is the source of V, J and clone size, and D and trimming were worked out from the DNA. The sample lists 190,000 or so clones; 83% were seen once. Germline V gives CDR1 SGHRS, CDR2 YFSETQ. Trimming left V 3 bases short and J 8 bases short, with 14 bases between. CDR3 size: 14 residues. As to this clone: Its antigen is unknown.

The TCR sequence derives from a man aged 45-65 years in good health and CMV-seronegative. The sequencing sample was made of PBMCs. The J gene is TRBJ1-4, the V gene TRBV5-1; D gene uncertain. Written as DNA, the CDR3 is TGCGCCAGCAGCTCGACGTGGTGGGAGGAAAAACTGTTTTTT. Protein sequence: CASSSTWWEEKLFF.